One T cell receptor (beta chain) is described in this entry. Its specificity is unknown. This specimen comes from a study of cytomegalovirus exposure and HLA in healthy donors. Study-wide results and limits: Earlier analysis looked at TCR beta V segments, and most were productive about 90% or about 30% of the time. As a later analysis showed, several of the most significant clusters appeared to be linked to common viral pathogens. The study carried out a later analysis of TCR beta sequences. It associated 15,000 to 20,000 of them with specific HLA alleles at a false discovery rate of 0.05.

The study ran its PCR with 60 Vbeta and 13 Jbeta primers. Sequencing was performed with immunoSEQ multiplex PCR; in TCRdb, only in-frame clones are kept and a portion is missing. Of fewer than 60,000 clones listed, about 80% are singletons. CDR3 length equals 14 residues. V lost 5 bases, J lost 2 bases, and 4 bases stayed unmatched. Germline V CDR1 and CDR2: SGHAT, FQDESV (reference sequence). This clonotype was obtained from a man over 45 in good health and CMV-seronegative. Source material: PBMCs. The chain links TRBV11-1 to TRBJ2-3, with 7 nucleotides matching TRBD1. CDR3 sequence (DNA): TGTGCCAGCAGCAGAGACAGGGACACAGATACGCAGTATTTT. It codes for CASSRDRDTDTQYF.